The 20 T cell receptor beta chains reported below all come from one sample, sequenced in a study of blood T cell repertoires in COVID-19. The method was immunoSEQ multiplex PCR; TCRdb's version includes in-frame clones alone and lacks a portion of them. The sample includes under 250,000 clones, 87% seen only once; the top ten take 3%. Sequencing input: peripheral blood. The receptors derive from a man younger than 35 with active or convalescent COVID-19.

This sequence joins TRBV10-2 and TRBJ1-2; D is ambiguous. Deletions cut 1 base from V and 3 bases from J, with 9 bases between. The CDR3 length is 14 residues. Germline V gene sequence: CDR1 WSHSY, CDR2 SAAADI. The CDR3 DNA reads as TGCGCCAGCAGTGAGTTGGGAGTAGACTATGGCTACACCTTC. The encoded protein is CASSELGVDYGYTF.

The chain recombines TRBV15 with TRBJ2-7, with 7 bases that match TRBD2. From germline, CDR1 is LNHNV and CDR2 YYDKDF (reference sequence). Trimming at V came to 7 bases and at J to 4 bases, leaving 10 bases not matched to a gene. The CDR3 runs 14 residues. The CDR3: CATIHLLAGYEQYF. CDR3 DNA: TGTGCCACCATCCACCTTTTAGCGGGTTACGAGCAGTACTTC.

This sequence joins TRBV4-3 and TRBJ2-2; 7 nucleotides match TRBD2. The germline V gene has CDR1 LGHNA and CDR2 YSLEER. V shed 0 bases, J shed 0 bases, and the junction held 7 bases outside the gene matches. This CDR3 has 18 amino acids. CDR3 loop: CASSQETASGANTGELFF. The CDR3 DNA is TGCGCCAGCAGCCAAGAAACCGCTAGCGGAGCGAACACCGGGGAGCTGTTTTTT.

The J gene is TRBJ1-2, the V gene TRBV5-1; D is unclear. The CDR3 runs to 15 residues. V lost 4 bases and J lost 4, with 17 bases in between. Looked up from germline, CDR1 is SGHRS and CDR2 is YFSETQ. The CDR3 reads CASSPSGGSGYGYTF. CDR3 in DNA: TGCGCCAGCAGCCCCTCGGGAGGGTCGGGCTATGGCTACACCTTC.

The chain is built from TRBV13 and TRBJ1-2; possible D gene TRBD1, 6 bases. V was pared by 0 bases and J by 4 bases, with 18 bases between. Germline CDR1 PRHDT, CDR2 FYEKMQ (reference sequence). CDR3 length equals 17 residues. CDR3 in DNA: TGTGCCAGCAGCTTAGGCCTTAAAACAGGGCTCCCCTATGGCTACACCTTC. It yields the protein CASSLGLKTGLPYGYTF.

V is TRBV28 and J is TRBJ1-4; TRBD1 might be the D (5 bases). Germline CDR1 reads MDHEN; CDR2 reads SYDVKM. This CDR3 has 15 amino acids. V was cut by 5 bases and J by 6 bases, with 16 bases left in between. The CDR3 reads CASSIPGLADEKLFF. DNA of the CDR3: TGTGCCAGCAGTATCCCAGGGTTAGCGGATGAAAAACTGTTTTTT.

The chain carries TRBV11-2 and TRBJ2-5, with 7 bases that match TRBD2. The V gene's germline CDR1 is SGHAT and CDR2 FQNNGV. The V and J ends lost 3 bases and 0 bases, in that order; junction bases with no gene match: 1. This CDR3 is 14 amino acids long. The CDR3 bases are TGTGCCAGCAGCTTCGGGGGGTACCAAGAGACCCAGTACTTC. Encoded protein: CASSFGGYQETQYF.

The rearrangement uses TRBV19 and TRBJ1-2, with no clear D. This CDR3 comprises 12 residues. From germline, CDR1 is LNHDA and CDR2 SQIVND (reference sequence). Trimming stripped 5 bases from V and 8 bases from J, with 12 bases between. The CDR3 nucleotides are TGTGCCAGTAGTTACTCGGGTGGGGGCTACACCTTC. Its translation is CASSYSGGGYTF.

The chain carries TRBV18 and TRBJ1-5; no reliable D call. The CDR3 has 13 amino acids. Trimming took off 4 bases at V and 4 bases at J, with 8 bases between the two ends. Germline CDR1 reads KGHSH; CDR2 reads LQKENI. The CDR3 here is CASSLTRNQPQHF. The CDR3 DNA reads TGTGCCAGCTCACTCACCAGGAATCAGCCCCAGCATTTT.

Written as DNA, the CDR3 is TGCGCCAGCAGGCGAGGACAGGAGCTCTACGAGCAGTACTTC. As protein: CASRRGQELYEQYF. The rearrangement joins TRBV5-1 to TRBJ2-7; TRBD1 aligns across 7 bases. The V and J ends lost 5 bases and 3 bases, in that order; junction bases with no gene match: 8. The germline gives CDR1 SGHRS, CDR2 YFSETQ. This CDR3 has 14 amino acids.

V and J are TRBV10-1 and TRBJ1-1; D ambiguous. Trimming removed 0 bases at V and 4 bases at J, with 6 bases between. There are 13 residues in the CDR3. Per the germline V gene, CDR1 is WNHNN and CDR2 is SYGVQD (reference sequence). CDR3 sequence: CASSESIITEAFF. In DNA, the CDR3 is TGCGCCAGCAGTGAGTCAATAATCACTGAAGCTTTCTTT.

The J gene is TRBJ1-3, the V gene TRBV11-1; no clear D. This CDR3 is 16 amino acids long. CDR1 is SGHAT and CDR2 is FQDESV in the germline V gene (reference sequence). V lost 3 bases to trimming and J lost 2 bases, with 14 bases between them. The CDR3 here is CASSLGMNPPGNTIYF. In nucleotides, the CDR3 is TGTGCCAGCAGCTTGGGCATGAATCCCCCTGGAAACACCATATATTTT.

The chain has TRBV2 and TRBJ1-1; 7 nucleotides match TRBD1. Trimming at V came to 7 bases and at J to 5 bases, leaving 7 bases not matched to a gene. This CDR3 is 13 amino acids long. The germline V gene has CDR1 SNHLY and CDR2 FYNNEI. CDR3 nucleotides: TGTGCCAGCAAAATGAGGGGGCAGACTGAAGCTTTCTTT. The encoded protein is CASKMRGQTEAFF.

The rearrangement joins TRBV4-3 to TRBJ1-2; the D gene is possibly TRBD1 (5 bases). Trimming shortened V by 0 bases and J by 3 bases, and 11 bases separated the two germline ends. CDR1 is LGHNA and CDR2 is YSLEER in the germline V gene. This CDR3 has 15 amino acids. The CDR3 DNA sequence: TGCGCCAGCAGCCAAGATTTTGGGGCGGACTATGGCTACACCTTC. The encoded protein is CASSQDFGADYGYTF.

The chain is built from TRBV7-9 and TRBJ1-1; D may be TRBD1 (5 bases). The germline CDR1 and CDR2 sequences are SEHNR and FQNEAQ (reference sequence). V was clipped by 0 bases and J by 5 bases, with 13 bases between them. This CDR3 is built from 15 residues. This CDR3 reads CASSLARQGDTEAFF. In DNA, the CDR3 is TGTGCCAGCAGCTTAGCCAGACAAGGGGATACTGAAGCTTTCTTT.

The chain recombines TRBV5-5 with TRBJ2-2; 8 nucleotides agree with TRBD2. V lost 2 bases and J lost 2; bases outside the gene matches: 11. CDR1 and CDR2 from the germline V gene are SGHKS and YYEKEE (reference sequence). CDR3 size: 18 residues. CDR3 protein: CASSLVPPGGANTGELFF. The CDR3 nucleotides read TGTGCCAGCAGCTTAGTCCCCCCGGGGGGGGCAAACACCGGGGAGCTGTTTTTT.

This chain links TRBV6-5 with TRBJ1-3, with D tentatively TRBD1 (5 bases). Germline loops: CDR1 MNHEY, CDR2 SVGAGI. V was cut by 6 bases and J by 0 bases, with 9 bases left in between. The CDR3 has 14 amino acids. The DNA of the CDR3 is TGTGCCAGCAGGGGACTGTCCTCTGGAAACACCATATATTTT. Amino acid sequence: CASRGLSSGNTIYF.

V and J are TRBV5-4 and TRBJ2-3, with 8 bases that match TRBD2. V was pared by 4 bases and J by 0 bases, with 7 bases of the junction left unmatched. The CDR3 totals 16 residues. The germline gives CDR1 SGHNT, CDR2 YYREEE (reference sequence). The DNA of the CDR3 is TGTGCCAGCAGCCCGAACCTAGCGGGTAGCACAGATACGCAGTATTTT. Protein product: CASSPNLAGSTDTQYF.

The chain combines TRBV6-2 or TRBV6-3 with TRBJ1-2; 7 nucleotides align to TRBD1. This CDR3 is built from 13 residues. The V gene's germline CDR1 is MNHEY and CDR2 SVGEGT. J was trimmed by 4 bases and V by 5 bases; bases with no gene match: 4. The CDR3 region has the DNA TGTGCCAGCAGTCAGGGACAGACCTATGGCTACACCTTC. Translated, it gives CASSQGQTYGYTF.

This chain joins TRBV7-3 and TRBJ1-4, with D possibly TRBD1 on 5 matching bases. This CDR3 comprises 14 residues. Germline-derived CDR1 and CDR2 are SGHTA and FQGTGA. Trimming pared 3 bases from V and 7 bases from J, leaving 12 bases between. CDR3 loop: CASSFCQGGEKLFF. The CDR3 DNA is TGTGCCAGCAGCTTCTGTCAGGGAGGTGAAAAACTGTTTTTT.